The 11 T cell receptor beta chains reported below all come from one sample, sequenced in a study of T-cell reconstitution after alpha-beta-depleted transplantation in children. Preparation of the TCRbeta library was carried out with unique molecular identifiers. Via MiXCR, TCRdb re-called the PCR reads, giving one row per CDR3 protein. The data contain 700,000 to 950,000 distinct CDR3 sequences, less than 20% of them seen just once; the ten biggest clones take up 5%. The source was PBMCs, mostly from graft donor cells, collected 360 days after TCRalphabeta/CD19-depleted stem cell transplant. The source is a male patient younger than 18 who had a stem cell transplant for acute lymphoblastic leukemia, so the T cells may come from the graft donor.

The chain is built from TRBV9 and TRBJ2-7; D assignment may be TRBD1 or TRBD2 (5 bases each). Germline V lookup: CDR1 SGDLS, CDR2 YYNGEE. This CDR3 spans 13 amino acids. Trimming removed 3 bases from V and 3 bases from J, with 10 bases in between. The DNA for the CDR3 is TGTGCCAGCAGCGCCGGGGCCCGCTACGAGCAGTACTTC. Protein product: CASSAGARYEQYF.

The J gene is TRBJ2-1, the V gene TRBV5-1; TRBD2 matches 10 bases. Germline trimming cut 2 bases from V and 3 bases from J; bases unmatched to any gene: 5. This CDR3 comprises 16 residues. Germline V gene sequence: CDR1 SGHRS, CDR2 YFSETQ. CDR3 sequence (DNA): TGCGCCAGCAGCTTCACTAGCGGGAACAACTACAATGAGCAGTTCTTC. Its protein product is CASSFTSGNNYNEQFF.

The CDR3 region has the DNA TGTGCCAGCAGTTTCATCGATGAGCAGTTCTTC. As protein: CASSFIDEQFF. The J gene is TRBJ2-1, the V gene TRBV12-3 or TRBV12-4; no definite D call. The CDR3 covers 11 residues. Trimming took off 3 bases at V and 8 bases at J, with 5 bases between the two ends.

The rearrangement joins TRBV7-9 to TRBJ1-1, with D perhaps matching TRBD1 (6 bases). The ends were cut back, 3 bases at V and 4 bases at J, with 15 bases in the middle. Germline CDR1 is SEHNR and CDR2 is FQNEAQ (reference sequence). The CDR3 loop spans 15 amino acids. The CDR3 protein is CASSFRGKSFTEAFF. DNA of the CDR3: TGTGCCAGCAGCTTCAGGGGAAAGTCTTTCACTGAAGCTTTCTTT.

This clonotype has at least ten counts. The gene calls are TRBV4-1 and TRBJ2-1, with no clear D. The V and J ends lost 1 base and 9 bases respectively, with 10 bases between them. CDR1 MGHRA and CDR2 YSYEKL come from the germline V gene. CDR3 length: 13 amino acids. The CDR3 DNA reads TGCGCCAGCAGCCAAGTTCAGTTTTTTGAGCAGTTCTTC. Translation gives CASSQVQFFEQFF.

The chain links TRBV5-4 to TRBJ2-3; the D is unclear. This CDR3 is 14 amino acids long. Germline values: CDR1 SGHNT, CDR2 YYREEE (reference sequence). Trimming left V 5 bases short and J 1 base short, with 11 bases between. In DNA form, the CDR3 reads TGTGCCAGCAGTGCGCCAAGCGGCACAGATACGCAGTATTTT. Protein: CASSAPSGTDTQYF. The full variable domain, in which reference TRBV5-4 and TRBJ2-3 provide the parts outside the CDR3, is ETGVTQSPTHLIKTRGQQVTLRCSSQSGHNTVSWYQQALGQGPQFIFQYYREEENGRGNFPPRFSGLQFPNYSSELNVNALELDDSALYLCASSAPSGTDTQYFGPGTRLTVL.

As regards this clonotype: With a much larger clone just one base away, this may be a read error. The chain uses TRBV9 and TRBJ2-2; no clear D gene. This CDR3 has 12 amino acids. CDR1 is SGDLS, CDR2 YYNGEE, per germline. The CDR3 DNA follows: TGTGTCAGCAGCGTCAAGTCCGGGGAGCTGTTTTTT. Its protein is CVSSVKSGELFF.

In its sample, this clonotype was seen a few times. This chain uses TRBV10-3 with TRBJ2-2; D is uncertain. The CDR3 length is 14 residues. V lost 5 bases and J 6 bases, leaving 13 bases between the germline ends. Germline values: CDR1 ENHRY, CDR2 SYGVKD. CDR3 DNA sequence: TGTGCCATCAGTCAAAAAGGGTGGGCCGGGGAGCTGTTTTTT. It translates to CAISQKGWAGELFF.

The gene calls are TRBV7-9 and TRBJ2-1, with D possibly matching TRBD2 (6 bases). V lost 1 base to trimming and J lost 3 bases, with 13 bases between them. The CDR3 covers 16 residues. Germline V gives CDR1 SEHNR, CDR2 FQNEAQ (reference sequence). The CDR3 is CASSLDWGLIYNEQFF. The CDR3 region has the DNA TGTGCCAGCAGCTTAGATTGGGGACTCATCTACAATGAGCAGTTCTTC.

This clonotype showed up many times. The chain carries TRBV5-1 and TRBJ2-7; 9 bases match TRBD1. The CDR3 has 17 residues. The J segment lost 0 bases and the V segment lost 2 bases, leaving 9 bases of the junction unmatched. Germline V gene data show CDR1 as SGHRS and CDR2 as YFSETQ. CDR3 residues: CASSFGQGLLSSYEQYF. For the CDR3, the DNA is TGCGCCAGCAGCTTTGGACAGGGGCTTCTGAGCTCCTACGAGCAGTACTTC. Based on the CDR3 plus reference TRBV5-1 and TRBJ2-7, the full variable domain is KAGVTQTPRYLIKTRGQQVTLSCSPISGHRSVSWYQQTPGQGLQFLFEYFSETQRNKGNFPGRFSGRQFSNSRSEMNVSTLELGDSALYLCASSFGQGLLSSYEQYFGPGTRLTVT.

J is TRBJ2-3 and V is TRBV24-1, with 9 bases aligning to TRBD2. Germline V gene sequence: CDR1 KGHDR, CDR2 SFDVKD. V was clipped by 7 bases and J by 7 bases; unmatched bases: 14. The CDR3 runs to 16 residues. Here the CDR3 reads CATRAGTSRDAYTQYF. The DNA for the CDR3 is TGTGCCACCAGGGCCGGGACTAGCAGGGACGCATATACGCAGTATTTT.